Included here is one T cell receptor (beta chain) sequence, with context. Original handling: It was from reference gene primer amplification that nucleated cell counts were estimated. The protocol was immunoSEQ multiplex PCR, while the TCRdb copy is restricted to in-frame clones and leaves out a portion. The D gene and trimming were derived from the DNA, and the V and J assignments and clone size from that table. The data show 140,000 or so clones, with over 80% seen just once and approximately 11% held by the top ten. The data belong to a study of blood T cell repertoires in COVID-19. In the study overall: COVID-19 samples, acute and convalescent, were from the United States, Italy and Spain. The analysed material was cDNA or gDNA that came from T cells, B-cell-depleted T cells, or PBMCs.

V trimming: 3 bases; J trimming: 5 bases; junction bases outside the gene matches: 5. The CDR3 has 14 residues. Germline V gene lookup returns CDR1 SGHRS and CDR2 YFSETQ. Source material: peripheral blood. The V and J genes are TRBV5-1 and TRBJ1-5, with 7 bases identical to TRBD1. This receptor was obtained from a woman older than 75 with acute or convalescent COVID-19. The CDR3 protein is CASSSTGPDQPQHF. The DNA of the CDR3 is TGCGCCAGCAGCTCGACAGGGCCCGATCAGCCCCAGCATTTT. The full variable domain, its missing parts supplied by reference TRBV5-1 and TRBJ1-5, is KAGVTQTPRYLIKTRGQQVTLSCSPISGHRSVSWYQQTPGQGLQFLFEYFSETQRNKGNFPGRFSGRQFSNSRSEMNVSTLELGDSALYLCASSSTGPDQPQHFGDGTRLSIL.